One and the same sample provided the 22 T cell receptor beta chains below, sequenced in a study of beta chain features in type 1 diabetes. Reverse transcribing all isolated RNA meant expressed TCRB transcripts were sequenced. Using immunoSEQ multiplex PCR, the repertoire was profiled, and TCRdb retains in-frame clones only, with some absent. The sample shows 810,000 or so clones, roughly 15% of them seen only once. What was sequenced was naive CD4+ T cells from blood. All receptors derive from a woman between 18 and 29 years old in good health.

The CDR3 loop reads CASSHLGLEGSYEQYF. The CDR3 DNA reads as TGTGCCAGCAGCCATTTAGGGCTGGAGGGCTCCTACGAGCAGTACTTC. This chain uses TRBV11-2 with TRBJ2-7; D is possibly TRBD2 (6 bases). Germline values: CDR1 SGHAT, CDR2 FQNNGV. There are 16 residues in the CDR3. V lost 5 bases, J lost 0 bases, and 17 bases lay in between.

The chain joins TRBV6-5 to TRBJ2-5; TRBD2 is a possible D gene (6 bases). CDR1 and CDR2 from the germline V gene are MNHEY and SVGAGI. The length of the CDR3 is 13 residues. V was shortened by 6 bases and J by 7 bases, with 15 bases between the two germline ends. DNA of the CDR3: TGTGCCAGCAGAGGAGGGGAGACAAGGACCCAGTACTTC. This sequence encodes CASRGGETRTQYF.

The chain joins TRBV5-4 to TRBJ2-3; D may be TRBD2 (5 bases). Trimming shortened V by 3 bases and J by 2 bases, and 13 bases separated the two germline ends. CDR3 size: 15 residues. CDR1 is SGHNT and CDR2 is YYREEE in the germline V gene (reference sequence). CDR3 residues: CASSSAGSPTDTQYF. The CDR3 coding sequence is TGTGCCAGCAGCTCGGCGGGTTCTCCCACAGATACGCAGTATTTT.

This chain joins TRBV2 and TRBJ2-1, with a weak D call TRBD2 (7 bases). This CDR3 comprises 14 residues. Germline loops: CDR1 SNHLY, CDR2 FYNNEI. V gave up 6 bases and J gave up 2 bases, with 11 bases separating them. In DNA, the CDR3 is TGTGCCAGCAGAGGGGGGGAGCCCTACAATGAGCAGTTCTTC. Its translation: CASRGGEPYNEQFF.

This clone was seen more than once but under ten times. This chain connects TRBV7-2 to TRBJ2-6, with no clear D. The length of the CDR3 is 15 residues. Trimming left V 4 bases short and J 0 bases short, with 7 bases between. Germline V gene lookup returns CDR1 SGHTA and CDR2 FQGNSA. CDR3 DNA sequence: TGTGCCAGCAGCTCCCGGCCCTCTGGGGCCAACGTCCTGACTTTC. Translated: CASSSRPSGANVLTF. The entire variable domain, with the rest obtained from reference TRBV7-2 and TRBJ2-6, is as follows: GAGVSQSPSNKVTEKGKDVELRCDPISGHTALYWYRQSLGQGLEFLIYFQGNSAPDKSGLPSDRFSAERTGGSVSTLTIQRTQQEDSAVYLCASSSRPSGANVLTFGAGSRLTVL.

This clone was seen a few times. The rearrangement uses TRBV11-2 and TRBJ2-1; 15 positions agree with TRBD2. The V gene's germline CDR1 is SGHAT and CDR2 FQNNGV. V lost 5 bases, J lost 8 bases, and 13 bases stayed unmatched. The CDR3 has 18 residues. This chain's CDR3 is CASSVRVSGTSGRHEQFF. CDR3 coding DNA: TGTGCCAGCAGCGTTCGAGTCTCCGGGACTAGCGGGAGGCATGAGCAGTTCTTC.

V is TRBV5-1 and J is TRBJ2-7; a possible D gene is TRBD2 (6 bases). V was shortened by 8 bases and J by 7 bases, with 19 bases between the two germline ends. CDR3 size: 13 residues. Germline values: CDR1 SGHRS, CDR2 YFSETQ. DNA for the CDR3: TGCGCCAGTGGGGAGGAAGGGGTGAGAGAGCAGTACTTC. It yields the protein CASGEEGVREQYF.

J is TRBJ2-5 and V is TRBV4-2; 7 bases map to TRBD2. The DNA matches TRBJ2-7 better at its end, which makes the J call doubtful. There are 15 residues in the CDR3. The germline gives CDR1 LGHNA, CDR2 YNFKEQ. The CDR3: CASRPRDGGGYEQYF. CDR3 in DNA: TGTGCCAGCAGGCCCCGGGATGGCGGGGGCTACGAGCAGTACTTC.

This clone was picked up a small number of times. The V call is TRBV6-5, the J call TRBJ2-1; 8 positions agree with TRBD1. Unmatched junction bases numbered 6, after V lost 4 bases and J lost 4 bases. The germline CDR1 and CDR2 sequences are MNHEY and SVGAGI. The CDR3 length is 15 residues. CDR3 sequence: CASSSPWTGYNEQFF. CDR3 DNA sequence: TGTGCCAGCAGTTCCCCCTGGACAGGGTACAATGAGCAGTTCTTC.

J is TRBJ2-3 and V is TRBV19, with 11 bases lining up with TRBD2. The CDR3 sequence is 13 residues long. J gave up 6 bases and V 10 bases, and 6 bases lay outside the gene matches. Germline CDR1 is LNHDA and CDR2 is SQIVND (reference sequence). The CDR3 loop reads CAIRLAGTDTQYF. CDR3 in DNA: TGTGCCATCCGACTAGCGGGAACGGATACGCAGTATTTT.

The chain combines TRBV6-6 with TRBJ2-1, with D unresolved. Germline V gene data show CDR1 as MNHNY and CDR2 as SVGAGI (reference sequence). Deletions cut 6 bases from V and 0 bases from J, with 12 bases between. The CDR3 is 15 amino acids. The CDR3 region is CASSLGGLSYNEQFF. In nucleotides, the CDR3 is TGTGCCAGCAGCTTAGGTGGGCTCTCCTACAATGAGCAGTTCTTC.

The chain recombines TRBV6-6 with TRBJ2-5; 9 bases align to TRBD2. The CDR3 totals 15 residues. With V trimmed by 4 bases and J by 5 bases, 8 bases remained unmatched. The germline V gene encodes CDR1 MNHNY and CDR2 SVGAGI (reference sequence). CDR3 residues: CASSLASGVGETQYF. CDR3 nucleotide sequence: TGTGCCAGCAGTTTGGCTAGCGGGGTAGGGGAGACCCAGTACTTC.

The chain joins TRBV9 to TRBJ2-3; D not certain. Germline V gene sequence: CDR1 SGDLS, CDR2 YYNGEE. The CDR3 contains 15 residues. Trimming pared 0 bases from V and 4 bases from J, leaving 12 bases between. The chain's CDR3 is CASSVEPGIADTQYF. CDR3 sequence (DNA): TGTGCCAGCAGCGTAGAGCCAGGAATCGCAGATACGCAGTATTTT.

The chain has TRBV9 and TRBJ1-2; 7 nucleotides align to TRBD1. CDR1 is SGDLS and CDR2 is YYNGEE in the germline V gene. The CDR3 runs 15 residues. V was pared by 3 bases and J by 4 bases, with 9 bases of the junction left unmatched. DNA of the CDR3: TGTGCCAGCAGCGCCTCGGACAGGCCCCTCTATGGCTACACCTTC. It encodes CASSASDRPLYGYTF.

This clone was recorded a few times. The V gene is TRBV4-3, the J gene TRBJ2-7, with D possibly being TRBD2 (7 bases). The germline CDR1 and CDR2 sequences are LGHNA and YSLEER. This CDR3 spans 16 amino acids. V gave up 0 bases and J gave up 2 bases, with 14 bases separating them. The CDR3 is CASSQDRGGRAYEQYF. DNA of the CDR3: TGCGCCAGCAGCCAAGATAGGGGGGGCCGCGCCTACGAGCAGTACTTC.

The genes are TRBV7-2 and TRBJ1-5; D ambiguous. CDR3 length: 14 residues. In germline, CDR1 is SGHTA, CDR2 FQGNSA. V was shortened by 8 bases and J by 5 bases, with 16 bases between the two germline ends. In nucleotides, the CDR3 is TGTGCCAGCTCAGCGATCTTGCTGGATCAGCCCCAGCATTTT. It specifies CASSAILLDQPQHF.

This chain joins TRBV7-9 and TRBJ2-1; D is unresolved. The CDR3 covers 13 residues. In germline, CDR1 is SEHNR, CDR2 FQNEAQ (reference sequence). Trimming took off 5 bases at V and 2 bases at J, with 7 bases between the two ends. The CDR3 is CASSPSPYNEQFF. CDR3 DNA sequence: TGTGCCAGCAGCCCATCCCCCTACAATGAGCAGTTCTTC.

This clone was detected a few times. The genes are TRBV18 and TRBJ2-2, with D hard to call. Germline V gene data show CDR1 as KGHSH and CDR2 as LQKENI. The CDR3 has 15 amino acids. The germline V and J ends were trimmed by 4 bases and 0 bases, with 9 bases remaining between them. In nucleotides, the CDR3 is TGTGCCAGCTCACAAAGCCGGTCGAACACCGGGGAGCTGTTTTTT. Residues: CASSQSRSNTGELFF.

Only a few counts were recorded for this clone. The CDR3 DNA sequence: TGTGCCAGCAGCCAAATGGGGCCAGTTAGTAACAGGAACACTGAAGCTTTCTTT. Protein sequence: CASSQMGPVSNRNTEAFF. This rearrangement joins TRBV4-2 to TRBJ1-1; D perhaps matches TRBD1 (5 bases). This CDR3 comprises 18 residues. Trimming cost V 2 bases and J 1 base, with 20 bases left between them. From germline, CDR1 is LGHNA and CDR2 YNFKEQ.

In this sample, this clone turned up a few times. Other DNA sequences in the same sample also yield this CDR3. The chain couples TRBV27 to TRBJ1-1, with no clear D. The CDR3 spans 15 residues. The V gene's germline CDR1 is MNHEY and CDR2 SMNVEV (reference sequence). V was shortened by 0 bases and J by 0 bases, with 8 bases between the two germline ends. The CDR3 reads CASSLSPGMNTEAFF. The CDR3 DNA follows: TGTGCCAGCAGTTTATCTCCGGGGATGAACACTGAAGCTTTCTTT.

A few counts support this clone. The chain is built from TRBV28 and TRBJ2-2, with D possibly matching TRBD2 (5 bases). CDR3 size: 17 residues. Trimming took 5 bases from V and 4 from J, leaving 20 bases between them. The germline gives CDR1 MDHEN, CDR2 SYDVKM. Written as DNA, the CDR3 is TGTGCCAGCAGTCCACTCCTGGGCGGGTTGGGCACCGGGGAGCTGTTTTTT. Its protein product is CASSPLLGGLGTGELFF.

V usage is TRBV6-6 and J usage is TRBJ2-7; D is ambiguous. This CDR3 spans 13 amino acids. V shed 3 bases and J shed 3 bases, with 9 bases lying between them. Germline V lookup: CDR1 MNHNY, CDR2 SVGAGI (reference sequence). The CDR3 DNA follows: TGTGCCAGCAGTTATCCGCCCGGCTACGAGCAGTACTTC. It yields the protein CASSYPPGYEQYF.